This passage covers 26 T cell receptor beta chains from one sample sequenced in a study of blood T cell repertoires in COVID-19 (dated by TCRdb to about 2020). Library generation was performed with the immunoSEQ multiplex PCR assay. TCRdb provides this immuneACCESS table in a form limited to in-frame rearrangements. Some clones are lacking; in checked studies, under half of them reflect an unresolved V gene, and why the rest are absent is not known. For this sample the table gives roughly 97,000 clones, of which 80% to 90% were detected only once. Roughly 15% of the sample belongs to the ten largest clones. Sequences were obtained from peripheral blood. The receptors here all came from a man aged 50 to 60 with acute or convalescent COVID-19.

The rearrangement links TRBV2 to TRBJ2-7; 10 bases are shared with TRBD2. In germline, CDR1 is SNHLY, CDR2 FYNNEI. The length of the CDR3 is 16 residues. The V segment lost 5 bases and the J segment 3 bases; nucleotides outside the gene matches: 10. The CDR3 DNA follows: TGTGCCAGCAGTATGATAGCGGGAGGTTTCCGCTACGAGCAGTACTTC. It yields the protein CASSMIAGGFRYEQYF.

This rearrangement joins TRBV6-6 to TRBJ1-6; 7 bases match TRBD1. CDR3 length equals 14 residues. Trimming took 6 bases from V and 5 from J; bases not matched to a gene: 4. CDR1 and CDR2 from the germline V gene are MNHNY and SVGAGI (reference sequence). As DNA, the CDR3 is TGTGCCAGCAGGAACAGGGGAGATAATTCACCCCTCCACTTT. As protein: CASRNRGDNSPLHF.

The table lists this clone with a few counts. CDR3 DNA: TGTGCCAGCAGCCAAGTTTTGGACAGGCCTGAAGCTTTCTTT. It yields the protein CASSQVLDRPEAFF. V gene TRBV14 combines with J gene TRBJ1-1, with 7 bases that match TRBD1. V trimming: 1 base; J trimming: 6 bases; junction bases outside the gene matches: 5. The germline CDR1 and CDR2 sequences are SGHDN and FVKESK. This CDR3 has 14 residues.

V gene TRBV12-3 or TRBV12-4 combines with J gene TRBJ1-4, with D hard to call. This CDR3 contains 12 residues. V was pared by 2 bases and J by 11 bases, with 9 bases between. CDR3: CASSLSISKLFF. The CDR3 DNA is TGTGCCAGCAGTTTATCGATCAGTAAACTGTTTTTT.

The chain joins TRBV19 to TRBJ2-3, with 13 bases lining up with TRBD2. The CDR3 sequence is 15 residues long. The germline CDR1 and CDR2 sequences are LNHDA and SQIVND (reference sequence). V shed 5 bases, J shed 5 bases, and the junction held 4 bases outside the gene matches. The CDR3 bases are TGTGCCAGTAGTTCCCGGACTAGCGGGGGAGATACGCAGTATTTT. This codes for CASSSRTSGGDTQYF.

The chain employs TRBV5-1 and TRBJ1-2; a possible D gene is TRBD1 (6 bases). The CDR3 covers 14 residues. Germline lookup yields CDR1 SGHRS and CDR2 YFSETQ. V shed 4 bases and J shed 3 bases, with 13 bases lying between them. The CDR3 protein is CASSTPQGYYGYTF. CDR3 coding DNA: TGCGCCAGCAGCACACCACAGGGTTACTATGGCTACACCTTC.

This rearrangement joins TRBV7-9 to TRBJ2-2; 11 bases are a match to TRBD1. V gave up 9 bases and J gave up 3 bases; unmatched junction bases: 0. This CDR3 contains 13 residues. From germline, CDR1 is SEHNR and CDR2 FQNEAQ (reference sequence). This CDR3 reads CARGQGDTGELFF. CDR3 bases: TGTGCCAGGGGACAGGGGGACACCGGGGAGCTGTTTTTT. Based on the CDR3 plus reference TRBV7-9 and TRBJ2-2, the full variable domain is DTGVSQNPRHKITKRGQNVTFRCDPISEHNRLYWYRQTLGQGPEFLTYFQNEAQLEKSRLLSDRFSAERPKGSFSTLEIQRTEQGDSAMYLCARGQGDTGELFFGEGSRLTVL.

V is TRBV4-1 and J is TRBJ1-6; a weak D match, TRBD1 (6 bases). V was cut by 8 bases and J by 4 bases, with 18 bases left in between. From germline, CDR1 is MGHRA and CDR2 YSYEKL. The CDR3 spans 16 residues. The CDR3 nucleotides read TGCGCCAGCGCCGGAGGGGGGGCTGGGTATAATTCACCCCTCCACTTT. Protein product: CASAGGGAGYNSPLHF.

This sequence joins TRBV3-1 (or the pseudogene TRBV3-2) and TRBJ2-5; D might be TRBD2 (6 bases). The CDR3 loop spans 14 amino acids. The V end was cut by 3 bases, the J end by 9 bases, with 17 bases between. Germline V gene sequence: CDR1 LGHDT, CDR2 YNNKEL (reference sequence). As DNA, the CDR3 is TGTGCCAGCAGCCAGCGCGGGACGGACATGGCCCAGTACTTC. It yields the protein CASSQRGTDMAQYF.

V gene TRBV6-5 combines with J gene TRBJ2-7; TRBD2 might be the D (6 bases). This CDR3 has 14 residues. V dropped 6 bases and J dropped 0 bases, with 12 bases sitting between them. Germline loops: CDR1 MNHEY, CDR2 SVGAGI. The CDR3: CASRRDFSSYEQYF. CDR3 nucleotide sequence: TGTGCCAGCAGGAGGGACTTCAGCTCCTACGAGCAGTACTTC.

This clone was seen more than once but under ten times. This chain connects TRBV29-1 to TRBJ2-7, with a possible D match to TRBD2 (5 bases). CDR1 and CDR2 (germline): SQVTM, ANQGSEA. Trimming took 4 bases from V and 0 from J, leaving 7 bases between them. This CDR3 region has 12 residues. CDR3 coding DNA: TGCAGCGTTGCGGAGGACTCCTACGAGCAGTACTTC. Translating gives CSVAEDSYEQYF.

The chain uses TRBV2 and TRBJ2-1; 8 bases line up with TRBD2. Germline V gene sequence: CDR1 SNHLY, CDR2 FYNNEI. This CDR3 comprises 13 residues. Trimming removed 3 bases from V and 9 bases from J; junction bases left unmatched: 4. This CDR3 reads CASSEGLVGEQFF. For the CDR3, the DNA is TGTGCCAGCAGTGAGGGACTAGTGGGTGAGCAGTTCTTC.

The chain combines TRBV5-1 with TRBJ2-1; 7 positions agree with TRBD2. Germline CDR1 SGHRS, CDR2 YFSETQ. Trimming took 0 bases from V and 8 from J; bases not matched to a gene: 2. The CDR3 has 13 amino acids. The CDR3 is CASSLGLAYEQFF. In DNA form, the CDR3 reads TGCGCCAGCAGCTTGGGACTAGCCTATGAGCAGTTCTTC.

The gene calls are TRBV6-1 and TRBJ2-1, with 10 positions matching TRBD1. This CDR3 is 17 amino acids long. Germline assignment: CDR1 MNHNS and CDR2 SASEGT. V shed 4 bases and J 1 base; nucleotides not matched to a gene: 7. The CDR3 protein is CASSVGQGVISYNEQFF. The CDR3 DNA sequence: TGTGCCAGCAGTGTCGGACAGGGGGTAATATCCTACAATGAGCAGTTCTTC.

The V and J genes are TRBV19 and TRBJ2-1; 14 bases are shared with TRBD2. The V gene end was trimmed by 5 bases and the J gene end by 7 bases; junction bases not matched to a gene: 13. The V gene's germline CDR1 is LNHDA and CDR2 SQIVND (reference sequence). The CDR3 is 18 residues long. In DNA form, the CDR3 reads TGTGCCAGTAGTTTCCCGACTAGCGGGAGGGCCGGAAGAAATGAGCAGTTCTTC. Translated, it gives CASSFPTSGRAGRNEQFF.

The gene calls are TRBV9 and TRBJ2-2; TRBD2 might be the D (5 bases). Trimming left V 4 bases short and J 0 bases short, with 10 bases between. CDR1 is SGDLS and CDR2 is YYNGEE in the germline V gene. The CDR3 totals 15 residues. CDR3 amino acids: CASSWTATNTGELFF. Here the CDR3 DNA reads TGTGCCAGCAGCTGGACTGCGACGAACACCGGGGAGCTGTTTTTT.

This chain joins TRBV28 and TRBJ2-2; D perhaps matches TRBD2 (6 bases). The germline V and J ends were trimmed by 6 bases and 6 bases, with 14 bases remaining between them. Germline lookup yields CDR1 MDHEN and CDR2 SYDVKM. This CDR3 has 14 amino acids. For the CDR3, the DNA is TGTGCCAGCAGCTCGGGGGTTGTCCCCGGGGAGCTGTTTTTT. This gives the protein CASSSGVVPGELFF.

In its sample, this clone is medium-sized. J is TRBJ1-1 and V is TRBV3-1 (or the pseudogene TRBV3-2); D not resolved. Germline V gene sequence: CDR1 LGHDT, CDR2 YNNKEL (reference sequence). The CDR3 totals 14 residues. The V end was cut by 7 bases, the J end by 4 bases, with 16 bases between. CDR3 residues: CASTEGEAGTEAFF. CDR3 nucleotide sequence: TGTGCCAGCACCGAGGGTGAAGCAGGCACTGAAGCTTTCTTT.

This rearrangement joins TRBV9 to TRBJ2-7, with a tentative D call TRBD2 (5 bases). Germline V gene lookup returns CDR1 SGDLS and CDR2 YYNGEE. The CDR3 totals 13 residues. V gave up 2 bases and J gave up 0 bases, with 6 bases separating them. CDR3 sequence (DNA): TGTGCCAGCAGCGTTGGACTCTCCTACGAGCAGTACTTC. This translates into CASSVGLSYEQYF.

This chain joins TRBV19 and TRBJ2-2, with D tentatively TRBD2 (6 bases). Between the trimmed V and J ends, which lost 3 bases and 1 base, there was a span of 9 bases. This CDR3 has 15 amino acids. Germline V lookup: CDR1 LNHDA, CDR2 SQIVND (reference sequence). The CDR3 here is CASSMGGENTGELFF. CDR3 DNA sequence: TGTGCCAGTAGTATGGGCGGGGAGAACACCGGGGAGCTGTTTTTT.

This chain joins TRBV5-4 and TRBJ1-6, with D maybe TRBD1 (6 bases). CDR1 is SGHNT, CDR2 YYREEE, per germline (reference sequence). CDR3 size: 14 residues. Trimming cost V 0 bases and J 7 bases, with 8 bases left between them. The CDR3 is CASSLGQGNSPLHF. DNA for the CDR3: TGTGCCAGCAGCTTGGGGCAGGGGAATTCACCCCTCCACTTT. Based on the CDR3 plus reference TRBV5-4 and TRBJ1-6, the full variable domain is ETGVTQSPTHLIKTRGQQVTLRCSSQSGHNTVSWYQQALGQGPQFIFQYYREEENGRGNFPPRFSGLQFPNYSSELNVNALELDDSALYLCASSLGQGNSPLHFGNGTRLTVT.

The chain uses TRBV5-1 and TRBJ1-6, with a possible D match to TRBD1 (5 bases). The V gene's germline CDR1 is SGHRS and CDR2 YFSETQ. V was cut by 4 bases and J by 5 bases, with 10 bases left in between. The CDR3 spans 14 residues. This chain's CDR3 is CASSLRGNNSPLHF. The CDR3 region has the DNA TGCGCCAGCAGCCTTCGGGGGAATAATTCACCCCTCCACTTT.

This chain links TRBV3-1 (or the pseudogene TRBV3-2) with TRBJ2-4; 8 bases are a match to TRBD2. The CDR3 loop spans 18 amino acids. Germline values: CDR1 LGHDT, CDR2 YNNKEL (reference sequence). V lost 0 bases and J lost 3; bases outside the gene matches: 10. CDR3 bases: TGTGCCAGCAGCCAAGATTCGGGAGGGGTTGGGGTCAAAAACATTCAGTACTTC. Its protein is CASSQDSGGVGVKNIQYF.

The chain employs TRBV18 and TRBJ2-1; a weak D match, TRBD2 (6 bases). Deletions cut 2 bases from V and 7 bases from J, with 9 bases between. The CDR3 extends over 13 amino acids. Looked up from germline, CDR1 is KGHSH and CDR2 is LQKENI. The CDR3 reads CASSPAGGNEQFF. As DNA, the CDR3 is TGTGCCAGCTCACCAGCCGGGGGTAATGAGCAGTTCTTC.

This sequence joins TRBV12-3 or TRBV12-4 and TRBJ2-1, with 7 bases identical to TRBD2. With 5 bases clipped from V and 7 bases from J, the junction kept 5 bases outside the gene matches. This CDR3 spans 13 amino acids. The CDR3 is CASSQLAPNEQFF. DNA of the CDR3: TGTGCCAGCAGTCAACTAGCGCCTAATGAGCAGTTCTTC.

The chain combines TRBV9 with TRBJ2-4, with TRBD2 matching over 8 bases. J was trimmed by 8 bases and V by 3 bases; bases with no gene match: 7. The CDR3 is 14 residues long. Germline CDR1 is SGDLS and CDR2 is YYNGEE. In nucleotides, the CDR3 is TGTGCCAGCAGCGGCGGGCCGCGGGAGGACATTCAGTACTTC. This translates into CASSGGPREDIQYF.